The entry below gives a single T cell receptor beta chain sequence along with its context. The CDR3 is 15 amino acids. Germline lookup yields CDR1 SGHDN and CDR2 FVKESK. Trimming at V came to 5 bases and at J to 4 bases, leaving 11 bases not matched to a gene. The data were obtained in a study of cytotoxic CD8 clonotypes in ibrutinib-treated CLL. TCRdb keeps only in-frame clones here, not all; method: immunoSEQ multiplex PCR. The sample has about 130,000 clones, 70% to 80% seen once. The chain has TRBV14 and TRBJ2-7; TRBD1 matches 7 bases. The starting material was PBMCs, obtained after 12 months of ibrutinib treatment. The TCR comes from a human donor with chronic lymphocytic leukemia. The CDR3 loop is CASSLRGGRVYEQYF. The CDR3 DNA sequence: TGTGCCAGCAGCTTGAGAGGGGGCAGGGTTTACGAGCAGTACTTC.